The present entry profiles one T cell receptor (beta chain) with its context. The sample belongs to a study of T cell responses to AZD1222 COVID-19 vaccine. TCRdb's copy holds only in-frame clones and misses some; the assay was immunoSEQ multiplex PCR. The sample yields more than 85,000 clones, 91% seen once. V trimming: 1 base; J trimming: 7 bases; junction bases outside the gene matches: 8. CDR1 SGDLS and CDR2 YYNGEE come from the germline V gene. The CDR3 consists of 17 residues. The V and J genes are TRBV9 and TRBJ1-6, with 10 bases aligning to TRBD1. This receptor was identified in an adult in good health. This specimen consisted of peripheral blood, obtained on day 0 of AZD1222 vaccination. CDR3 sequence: CASSVRGKDRGNSPLHF. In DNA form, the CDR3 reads TGTGCCAGCAGCGTAAGAGGGAAGGACAGGGGGAATTCACCCCTCCACTTT.